This T cell receptor beta chain was identified in a study of shared clonotypes between healthy human individuals. Germline V lookup: CDR1 SGDLS, CDR2 YYNGEE. V was shortened by 2 bases and J by 4 bases, with 2 bases between the two germline ends. The CDR3 is made up of 11 amino acids. Study-level findings and limits: Shared clonotypes across all four donors exceeded non-shared ones in generation probability.

Note on this clone: What it recognizes is unknown. Other nucleotide sequences from this sample produce the same CDR3.

Clones were sequenced by immunoSEQ multiplex PCR, and TCRdb holds only the in-frame ones, with some missing. The sample includes about 1.1 million clones, about 80% of them seen just once. V usage is TRBV9 and J usage is TRBJ2-3; D call uncertain. The clonotype comes from a man aged 18-30 years in good health. Some clones in this sample may be carry-over from other donors' samples. The sample taken for sequencing was memory CD4+ T cells from PBMCs. Subset defined: CD45RA-negative fraction. CDR3 protein: CASSVADTQYF. The CDR3 DNA is TGTGCCAGCAGCGTCGCAGATACGCAGTATTTT.